Below, one TCR beta chain is given with its context. Which antigen it targets is not known. Base qualities are not recorded, but no much larger clone differs from it by a single base. The record originates from a study of shared clonotypes between healthy human individuals (dated by TCRdb to 2020 to 2022). For the study in its entirety: A few men and a couple of women, aged 18 to 49 years, made up the cohort. For each donor, three plates each were used for CD4 naive and CD4 memory, two plates were used for CD8 naive, and one plate was used for CD8 memory. The study deeply sequenced blood TCR repertoires of about five healthy adults to estimate repertoire size and the extent of clonotype sharing between individuals. To increase sequencing depth and limit assay-specific biases, different laboratories used diverse techniques to prepare libraries and sequence TCR repertoires. Each donor's leukapheresis produced roughly between roughly 0.85 and 10 billion PBMCs. Study-wide findings and limitations: Pairwise subsampling indicated that sequencing depth was expected to affect the degree of clonotype sharing among donors. Clonotypes shared by all four sorted-subset donors showed higher generation probabilities than non-shared clonotypes. Because the study included a small number of donors, the genetic and exposure-history diversity represented was limited. Only blood was sampled, and tissue TCR repertoires likely differ from those in blood. Sharing across a handful of donors was observed for approximately 5% of naive CD4, about 3.2% of naive CD8, 2% to 2.5% of memory CD4, and around 0.42% of memory CD8 clonotypes. Larger estimated clonotype richness was generally found for naive subsets than for memory subsets. Even with the large sequencing depth, rarefaction of the sorted-subset datasets indicated that sequencing was incomplete.

TCR CDR3 regions were amplified from genomic DNA by multiplex PCR using the deep immunoSEQ assay. Extracted genomic DNA from each cell subset was distributed evenly across all wells of several immunoSEQ 96-well plates, and each plate was treated as a replicate. For sorted subsets, approximately 200 ng of genomic DNA, equivalent to some 33,000 T cell genomes, went into each replicate PCR. Purified libraries were quantified with a Qubit 3.0 fluorometer, sized on a Bioanalyzer 2100, and re-quantified with the KAPA Library Quantification kit. Every immunoSEQ 96-well plate was sequenced on a dedicated single-read 150-cycle Illumina NextSeq 550 flow cell. The authors' analysis ran thus. Because the immunoSEQ output included only junctional sequences and no quality scores, the filtering could not be the same as the filtering used for full-length reads. To assign V/J genes and CDR3, sequences were annotated against IMGT germline references using PyIR, a Python wrapper for IgBLAST v1.9. Reads with weak V/J assignments (E-value above 1e-6), missing CDR3, stop codons, out-of-frame junctions, or ambiguous translated residues were removed. A V3J clonotype was defined by an identical inferred V gene, J gene, and CDR3 amino acid sequence. Percentage overlap between repertoires was computed as shared unique clonotypes divided by the size of the smaller repertoire. Repertoire richness was assessed with RTK rarefaction, the Chao1 estimator, and Recon v2.1 estimates of unobserved clonotypes. OLGA was used to compute generation probabilities for all TCRbeta clonotypes that the gDNA method yielded from a few donors. TCRdb took over this immuneACCESS table, retaining in-frame rearrangements with V and J assigned. Such tables are incomplete; in checked studies, under half of the missing clones stem from an unresolved V gene, and the remainder is unexplained. V, J and clone size derive from that table, while D and trimming were established from the DNA sequence. This sample is represented by about 2.4 million clones; 93% of them were singletons. More than 0.35% of the sample is taken by the ten largest.

Healthy HIV-negative adults with no recently reported acute infections or vaccinations were included as donors. Only Caucasian adults living in Nashville, Tennessee, USA were represented among the donors. CD4+ T cells were enriched by magnetic negative selection, after which naive cells were positively selected on CD45RA and the negative fraction was taken as the memory subset. Blood was obtained by leukapheresis, after which PBMCs were separated by Ficoll-Histopaque density gradient centrifugation and cryopreserved in liquid nitrogen vapor phase. Purity and quantity of every magnetically sorted T cell population were checked by analytical flow cytometry. Genomic DNA was isolated from each sorted fraction and quantified by UV absorbance on a Nanodrop 2000c. The clonotype originates from a man younger than 35 in good health. Some clones in this sample may be carry-over from other donors' samples. Sequences were obtained from naive CD4+ T cells from PBMCs. This specimen's cell subset or site label, per the study, means: CD45RA+ positively selected.

The DNA reads as follows: TGTGCCAGCAGGAGGGGCCTCGTAAGAGAGACCCAGTACTTC. Translated, this gives CASRRGLVRETQYF. The sequence is built from TRBV6-6 and TRBJ2-5; the D segment might be TRBD1 or TRBD2, since each matches 5 bases. Trimming removed 6 bases from V and 4 bases from J, leaving 15 bases between the germline ends. The CDR3 runs 14 residues from the cysteine to the phenylalanine. Solely the CDR3 DNA is kept, with 42 bases framed from the first base. As encoded in the germline V gene (reference sequence), CDR1 is MNHNY while CDR2 is SVGAGI.